This T cell receptor (beta chain) originates from a study of PD-L1 blockade in urothelial cancer. Whole-study context: Patients had received 0 to 3 prior chemotherapy regimens. Per blood sample, T cells had a median of roughly 150,000. Broader study findings: Tumor-linked clones in blood grew more by 3 weeks in durable-benefit patients.

Germline V gene lookup returns CDR1 SGHVS and CDR2 FNYEAQ. V lost 3 bases, J lost 3 bases, and 12 bases lay in between. The CDR3 is 14 residues long. The time point is: peripheral blood 6 weeks after treatment start. Profiled with immunoSEQ multiplex PCR; TCRdb holds only in-frame clones, not every one. This table has tens of thousands of clones, around nine tenths appearing once. Concerning this clone: Its target is not known.

The starting material was PBMCs, obtained around atezolizumab (anti-PD-L1) treatment. This TCR came from a woman in her sixties with urothelial cancer. The chain combines TRBV7-6 with TRBJ2-7; D may be TRBD1 (5 bases). The CDR3 coding sequence is TGTGCCAGCAGCTTTGGAGACAGACTCTACGAGCAGTACTTC. As protein: CASSFGDRLYEQYF.